The clone carrying this TCR beta chain was recorded once. This entry comes from a study of T-cell reconstitution after alpha-beta-depleted transplantation in children. Using unique molecular identifiers, the investigators prepared the TCRbeta library. TCRdb called the PCR reads again in MiXCR, with one record for every CDR3 protein. The sample has about 540,000 distinct CDR3 sequences, 15% to 20% seen once. The CDR3 has 13 residues. Trimming removed 3 bases at V and 6 bases at J, with 11 bases between. Germline assignment: CDR1 MNHEY and CDR2 SMNVEV (reference sequence). The clonotype originates from a human donor who donated a stem cell graft to a child with acute lymphoblastic leukemia. This chain uses TRBV27 with TRBJ1-2; D possibly corresponds to TRBD1 (5 bases). The sequences come from PBMCs from the stem cell graft donor, collected from the stem cell graft. The CDR3 spells CASSFRGLNGYTF. Here the CDR3 DNA reads TGTGCCAGCAGTTTTCGGGGACTAAATGGCTACACCTTC.